This T cell receptor (beta chain) was captured by sequencing in a study of vaccination and CD4 T cells after COVID-19. For the study at large: The study drew post-COVID samples a median about 95 days after diagnosis (range 35 to 161). Overlapping spike peptides of SARS-CoV-2, HCoV-NL63, HCoV-OC43 and HCoV-229E stimulated the cells. Whole-study findings and limits: The study found median SARS-CoV-2-reactive clonotypes rising from roughly 22 to 38, not significantly.

About this clonotype: Its antigen remains unidentified.

The CDR3 consists of 11 residues. CDR1 and CDR2 (germline): DFQATT, SNEGSKA (reference sequence). Sample treatment: roughly 10-day PBMC culture with coronavirus spike peptide pools or control peptides (ViraFEST assay). The Oncomine TCR Beta short-read assay was what sequenced the DNA obtained from cultured CD4+ T cells. TCRdb processed the PCR reads anew with MiXCR; each CDR3 protein has one entry. The sample has about 14,000 distinct CDR3 sequences; over 25% are singletons. The clonotype originates from a human donor who received a COVID-19 vaccine. The chain is built from TRBV20-1 and TRBJ2-3; D is tentatively TRBD1 or TRBD2 (6 bases each). The specimen comprised CD4+ T cells from blood, cultured in vitro, sampled before SARS-CoV-2 vaccination. CDR3 DNA: TGCGGGGGGCTTAGCACAGATACGCAGTATTTT. This sequence encodes CGGLSTDTQYF.